This T cell receptor (beta chain) was captured in a study of regulatory T cells in long-lasting Graves disease. Specified time point: persistent/refractory GD, antithyroid drugs over 5 years with positive TRAb. RNA from PBMCs was the source of the TCR library. Arm-PCR of CDR3 regions and iRepertoire HTBI primers were the basis on which TCR beta libraries were built. MiXCR was run by TCRdb on the multiplex PCR reads, yielding one entry per CDR3 protein. Of fewer than 550,000 distinct CDR3 sequences in the sample, 20% to 25% are singletons; the top ten hold less than 9%. This clonotype was counted ten times or more. The input for sequencing was peripheral blood mononuclear cells (PBMCs), taken when the disease was refractory, from a patient treated with antithyroid drugs. The source of this sequence is a female donor with Graves disease.

CDR3 region: CASRTGAPNTGELFF. The CDR3 bases are TGTGCCAGCAGAACAGGGGCCCCCAACACCGGGGAGCTGTTTTTT. V and J are TRBV2 and TRBJ2-2; 7 bases line up with TRBD1. Germline V gene lookup returns CDR1 SNHLY and CDR2 FYNNEI. The CDR3 sequence is 15 residues long. Losses at the gene ends were 6 bases for V and 2 bases for J; bases not matched to a gene: 6.